The following is a T cell receptor (beta chain) sequence with its context. The data stem from a study of blood T cell repertoires in COVID-19. Study details: The samples span acute and convalescent COVID-19 from the United States, Italy and Spain. Sample material is recorded as cDNA or gDNA derived from T cells, B-cell-depleted T cells, or PBMCs.

Per the original methods: Estimates of nucleated cell counts were drawn from the amplification of reference gene primers. The protocol was immunoSEQ multiplex PCR, while the TCRdb copy is restricted to in-frame clones and leaves out a portion. V and J calls and clone size are as listed in that table; D and trimming were resolved from the DNA. This table holds hundreds of thousands of clones, around nine tenths found once. The CDR3 is 17 residues long. Trimming cost V 3 bases and J 2 bases; bases outside gene matches: 11. CDR1 and CDR2 (germline): SGHNT, YYREEE (reference sequence). Patients of the Seattle cohort, enrolled during active infection, were followed longitudinally.

This receptor was obtained from a woman aged 70-85 years with COVID-19, enrolled during active disease. The sequencing input was peripheral blood. V is TRBV5-4 and J is TRBJ2-3; 8 bases match TRBD2. The CDR3 DNA sequence: TGTGCCAGCAGCTCCGCGGGTAGCGGGGCCTACACAGATACGCAGTATTTT. As protein: CASSSAGSGAYTDTQYF. Full variable domain (missing parts from reference TRBV5-4 and TRBJ2-3): ETGVTQSPTHLIKTRGQQVTLRCSSQSGHNTVSWYQQALGQGPQFIFQYYREEENGRGNFPPRFSGLQFPNYSSELNVNALELDDSALYLCASSSAGSGAYTDTQYFGPGTRLTVL.